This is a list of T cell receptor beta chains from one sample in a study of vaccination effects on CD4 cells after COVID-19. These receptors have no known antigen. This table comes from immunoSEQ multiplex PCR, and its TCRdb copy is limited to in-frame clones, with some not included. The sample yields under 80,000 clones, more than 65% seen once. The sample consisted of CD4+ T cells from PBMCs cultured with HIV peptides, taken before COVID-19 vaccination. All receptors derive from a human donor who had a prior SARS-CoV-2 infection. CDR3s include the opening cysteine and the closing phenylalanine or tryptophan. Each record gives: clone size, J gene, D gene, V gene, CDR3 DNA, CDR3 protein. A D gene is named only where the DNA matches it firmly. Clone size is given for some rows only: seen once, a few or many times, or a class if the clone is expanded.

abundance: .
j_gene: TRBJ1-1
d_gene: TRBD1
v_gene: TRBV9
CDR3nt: TGTGCCAGCAGCGTCGGACAGGCTCACACTGAAGCTTTCTTT
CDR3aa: CASSVGQAHTEAFF

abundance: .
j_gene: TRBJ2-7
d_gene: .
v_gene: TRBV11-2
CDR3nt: TGTGCCAGCAGCTTAGAGGAGGGTTCCGAGCAGTACTTC
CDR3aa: CASSLEEGSEQYF

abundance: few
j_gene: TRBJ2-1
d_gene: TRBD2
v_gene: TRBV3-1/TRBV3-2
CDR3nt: TGTGCCAGCAGCCGCACCGTTAGCGGGTATGAGCAGTTCTTC
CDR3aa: CASSRTVSGYEQFF

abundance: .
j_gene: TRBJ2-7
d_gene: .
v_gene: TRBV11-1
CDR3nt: TGTGCCAGCAGCTTAGGACTAGGAGGCCATGAGCAGTACTTC
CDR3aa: CASSLGLGGHEQYF

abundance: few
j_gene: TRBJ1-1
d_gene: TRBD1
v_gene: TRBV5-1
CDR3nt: TGCGCCAGCAGCTACGGACAGGGATTAGATAGAGCTTTCTTT
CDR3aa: CASSYGQGLDRAFF

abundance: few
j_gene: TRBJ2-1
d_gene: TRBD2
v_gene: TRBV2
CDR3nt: TGTGCCAGCAGTGAAGGTAGCGGGGGATACAATGAGCAGTTCTTC
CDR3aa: CASSEGSGGYNEQFF

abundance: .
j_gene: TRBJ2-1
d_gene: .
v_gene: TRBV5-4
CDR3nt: TGTGCCAGCAGCTCGGCTCCGGGGAATGAGCAGTTCTTC
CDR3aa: CASSSAPGNEQFF

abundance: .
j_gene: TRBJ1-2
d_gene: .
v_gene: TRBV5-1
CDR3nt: TGCGCCAGCAGCAGGGACGTGGACTATGGCTACACCTTC
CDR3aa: CASSRDVDYGYTF

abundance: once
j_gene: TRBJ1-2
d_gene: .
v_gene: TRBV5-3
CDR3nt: TGTGCCAGAAGCTTGAGGCGTTGGCACGATGATGGCTACACCTTC
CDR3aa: CARSLRRWHDDGYTF

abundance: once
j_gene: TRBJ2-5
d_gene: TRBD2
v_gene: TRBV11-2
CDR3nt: TGTGCCAGCAGCCCCTGGGCTAGCGGGCAAGAGACCCAGTACTTC
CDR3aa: CASSPWASGQETQYF